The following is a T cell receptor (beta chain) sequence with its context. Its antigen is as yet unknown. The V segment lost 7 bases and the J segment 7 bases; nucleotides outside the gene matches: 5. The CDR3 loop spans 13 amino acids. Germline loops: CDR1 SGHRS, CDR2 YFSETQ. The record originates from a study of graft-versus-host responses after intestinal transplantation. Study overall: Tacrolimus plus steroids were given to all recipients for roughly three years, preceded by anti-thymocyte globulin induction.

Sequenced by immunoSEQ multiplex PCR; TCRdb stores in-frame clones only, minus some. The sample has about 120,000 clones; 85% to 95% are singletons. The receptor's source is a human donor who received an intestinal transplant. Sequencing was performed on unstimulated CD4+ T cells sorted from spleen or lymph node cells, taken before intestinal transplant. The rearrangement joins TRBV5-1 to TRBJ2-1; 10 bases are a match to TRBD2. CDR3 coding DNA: TGCGCCAGCGTGGTAGCGGGAGGAAATGAGCAGTTCTTC. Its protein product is CASVVAGGNEQFF.